Shown below are 27 T cell receptor beta chains from a single sample sequenced in a study of CD8 T cells in Susac syndrome. RNA totalling about 0.45 to 1 ug underwent reverse transcription with random hexamers. TCRdb reprocessed the immunoSEQ multiplex PCR reads via MiXCR and lists one record per CDR3 protein. Altogether some 180,000 distinct CDR3 sequences are present, 90% to 95% being singletons, with the ten largest covering 0.085% to 0.09%. Sequencing was performed on CD4+ T cells from PBMCs. The origin of the receptors is a human donor with Susac syndrome.

The chain joins TRBV20-1 to TRBJ1-1, with 7 positions matching TRBD1. This CDR3 is built from 14 residues. In germline, CDR1 is DFQATT, CDR2 SNEGSKA (reference sequence). V trimming: 5 bases; J trimming: 1 base; junction bases outside the gene matches: 7. In DNA, the CDR3 is TGCAGTGCTCGTGCTTGGGACAGGAACACTGAAGCTTTCTTT. As protein: CSARAWDRNTEAFF.

The chain couples TRBV2 to TRBJ1-2; D perhaps matches TRBD1 (6 bases). This CDR3 has 15 amino acids. Germline assignment: CDR1 SNHLY and CDR2 FYNNEI. V was pared by 2 bases and J by 8 bases, with 18 bases between. The CDR3 DNA follows: TGTGCCAGCAGTGAACTCAAGGGACAAGGAGGCGGCTACACCTTC. It translates to CASSELKGQGGGYTF.

The V gene is TRBV6-5, the J gene TRBJ2-3; 13 bases are a match to TRBD2. CDR1 is MNHEY, CDR2 SVGAGI, per germline. V gave up 3 bases and J gave up 4 bases; unmatched junction bases: 10. This CDR3 is 18 amino acids long. CDR3 in amino acids: CASSYKSGLAGVADTQYF. CDR3 DNA sequence: TGTGCCAGCAGTTATAAATCCGGACTAGCGGGGGTCGCAGATACGCAGTATTTT.

The gene calls are TRBV18 and TRBJ1-1; 8 bases fit TRBD1. Trimming removed 5 bases from V and 6 bases from J; junction bases left unmatched: 8. Germline V gives CDR1 KGHSH, CDR2 LQKENI. The CDR3 is 14 residues long. The CDR3 loop reads CASSAKTGDAEAFF. The CDR3 DNA reads TGTGCCAGCTCAGCGAAGACAGGGGACGCTGAAGCTTTCTTT.

V usage is TRBV19 and J usage is TRBJ1-1, with 10 nucleotides matching TRBD1. V lost 4 bases, J lost 4 bases, and 9 bases stayed unmatched. Germline V lookup: CDR1 LNHDA, CDR2 SQIVND (reference sequence). The CDR3 consists of 16 residues. CDR3 nucleotide sequence: TGTGCCAGTAGTAGCGGGACAGGGGCAAAGGGCACTGAAGCTTTCTTT. Its translation: CASSSGTGAKGTEAFF.

The sample holds a few counts of this clonotype. The chain joins TRBV24-1 to TRBJ2-1, with TRBD2 identical over 11 bases. Germline trimming cut 4 bases from V and 7 bases from J; bases unmatched to any gene: 8. Germline CDR1 is KGHDR and CDR2 is SFDVKD. The CDR3 is 16 residues long. The CDR3 loop is CATSELAGVSRNEQFF. The CDR3 coding sequence is TGTGCCACCAGTGAACTAGCGGGAGTAAGTAGGAATGAGCAGTTCTTC.

This chain joins TRBV7-3 and TRBJ2-1, with 11 bases fitting TRBD1. Looked up from germline, CDR1 is SGHTA and CDR2 is FQGTGA. The CDR3 is made up of 15 amino acids. Germline trimming cut 5 bases from V and 6 bases from J; bases unmatched to any gene: 6. CDR3 loop: CASSTGTGGLNEQFF. The CDR3 DNA reads as TGTGCCAGCAGCACCGGGACAGGGGGTCTCAATGAGCAGTTCTTC.

The V gene is TRBV19, the J gene TRBJ1-2; D gene unclear. CDR1 is LNHDA, CDR2 SQIVND, per germline (reference sequence). This CDR3 is built from 11 residues. The germline V and J ends were trimmed by 3 bases and 8 bases, with 7 bases remaining between them. CDR3 bases: TGTGCCAGTAGTATTTCGGGAGGCTACACCTTC. Encoded protein: CASSISGGYTF.

V gene TRBV30 combines with J gene TRBJ1-4, with unresolved D. V shed 2 bases and J shed 6 bases, with 16 bases lying between them. The CDR3 loop spans 15 amino acids. In germline, CDR1 is GTSNPN, CDR2 SVGIG (reference sequence). This CDR3 is CAWSTRGAGDEKLFF. In DNA form, the CDR3 reads TGTGCCTGGAGTACCCGTGGAGCCGGGGATGAAAAACTGTTTTTT.

This clonotype turned up a few times. This CDR3 is CASSGGADQPQHF. The CDR3 bases are TGCGCCAGCAGTGGAGGGGCCGATCAGCCCCAGCATTTT. J is TRBJ1-5 and V is TRBV5-1, with a possible D match to TRBD1 (5 bases). This CDR3 has 13 residues. V lost 5 bases to trimming and J lost 5 bases, with 11 bases between them. Germline CDR1 reads SGHRS; CDR2 reads YFSETQ. The full variable domain, completed using reference TRBV5-1 and TRBJ1-5, is KAGVTQTPRYLIKTRGQQVTLSCSPISGHRSVSWYQQTPGQGLQFLFEYFSETQRNKGNFPGRFSGRQFSNSRSEMNVSTLELGDSALYLCASSGGADQPQHFGDGTRLSIL.

The J gene is TRBJ2-7, the V gene TRBV10-2; TRBD1 matches at 11 bases. Germline CDR1 is WSHSY and CDR2 is SAAADI. This CDR3 is 15 amino acids long. J lost 6 bases, V lost 6 bases, and 10 bases had no gene match. CDR3 residues: CASRSGTGGWGEQYF. DNA of the CDR3: TGCGCCAGCAGATCTGGGACAGGGGGATGGGGCGAGCAGTACTTC.

The chain employs TRBV5-1 and TRBJ2-3; 11 nucleotides line up with TRBD1. Per germline, CDR1 SGHRS and CDR2 YFSETQ. With 2 bases clipped from V and 0 bases from J, the junction kept 14 bases outside the gene matches. This CDR3 has 20 residues. The CDR3 nucleotides are TGCGCCAGCAGCTTACTTGGGACAGGGGGTTCCAGGAGGAGCACAGATACGCAGTATTTT. Residues: CASSLLGTGGSRRSTDTQYF.

The chain couples TRBV6-2 or TRBV6-3 to TRBJ2-7, with 10 nucleotides matching TRBD2. The CDR3 totals 18 residues. V lost 4 bases, J lost 2 bases, and 14 bases stayed unmatched. Per germline, CDR1 MNHEY and CDR2 SVGEGT. This chain's CDR3 is CASSSGLAETLKAYEQYF. In nucleotides, the CDR3 is TGTGCCAGCAGTTCCGGACTAGCGGAAACGTTAAAAGCCTACGAGCAGTACTTC.

The chain combines TRBV20-1 with TRBJ1-4; 7 nucleotides match TRBD1. Germline V CDR1 and CDR2: DFQATT, SNEGSKA (reference sequence). V shed 4 bases and J 5 bases; nucleotides not matched to a gene: 4. The CDR3 consists of 13 residues. In nucleotides, the CDR3 is TGCAGTGCTATACAGGGGCAGAATGAAAAACTGTTTTTT. It is translated as CSAIQGQNEKLFF.

CDR3 in amino acids: CASSKSRAGRPYEQYF. DNA of the CDR3: TGTGCCAGTAGTAAGTCAAGGGCAGGACGGCCCTACGAGCAGTACTTC. This chain links TRBV19 with TRBJ2-7; D is unresolved. Germline V CDR1 and CDR2: LNHDA, SQIVND (reference sequence). There are 16 residues in the CDR3. V lost 4 bases, J lost 2 bases, and 18 bases lay in between.

This chain connects TRBV7-3 to TRBJ2-1; 8 nucleotides line up with TRBD1. V was clipped by 5 bases and J by 8 bases; unmatched bases: 8. The CDR3 consists of 14 residues. In germline, CDR1 is SGHTA, CDR2 FQGTGA. The CDR3 is CASSRQGASDEQFF. In nucleotides, the CDR3 is TGTGCCAGCAGCCGGCAGGGGGCTAGCGATGAGCAGTTCTTC.

The chain uses TRBV19 and TRBJ2-1; D is uncertain. Germline V gives CDR1 LNHDA, CDR2 SQIVND (reference sequence). This CDR3 comprises 12 residues. The V end lost 5 bases, the J end lost 14 bases, and 16 bases lay between the germline ends. The CDR3 protein is CASSPTSPQKFF. DNA of the CDR3: TGTGCCAGTAGTCCGACCTCCCCACAGAAGTTCTTC.

V and J are TRBV6-2 or TRBV6-3 and TRBJ2-7, with TRBD1 matching 9 bases. Per the germline V gene, CDR1 is MNHEY and CDR2 is SVGEGT. V was clipped by 8 bases and J by 2 bases; unmatched bases: 1. The CDR3 extends over 12 amino acids. This chain's CDR3 is CASRDRAYEQYF. The CDR3 region has the DNA TGTGCCAGCCGGGACAGGGCCTACGAGCAGTACTTC.

V and J are TRBV20-1 and TRBJ2-1, with D possibly TRBD2 on 5 matching bases. Germline CDR1 is DFQATT and CDR2 is SNEGSKA (reference sequence). V lost 5 bases and J 5 bases, leaving 16 bases between the germline ends. The length of the CDR3 is 14 residues. The CDR3 bases are TGCAGTGCTCCCCCTGGCGGGCTTAACAATGAGCAGTTCTTC. Translating gives CSAPPGGLNNEQFF.

This chain links TRBV2 with TRBJ2-7; D unresolved. Germline values: CDR1 SNHLY, CDR2 FYNNEI. The length of the CDR3 is 11 residues. V shed 4 bases and J shed 7 bases, with 8 bases lying between them. The CDR3 DNA reads as TGTGCCAGCAGTGGGCTTTCTGAGCAGTACTTC. Translating it yields CASSGLSEQYF. Full variable domain (missing parts from reference TRBV2 and TRBJ2-7): EPEVTQTPSHQVTQMGQEVILRCVPISNHLYFYWYRQILGQKVEFLVSFYNNEISEKSEIFDDQFSVERPDGSNFTLKIRSTKLEDSAMYFCASSGLSEQYFGPGTRLTVT.

The V gene is TRBV4-1, the J gene TRBJ1-6; the D is unclear. V was shortened by 5 bases and J by 9 bases, with 17 bases between the two germline ends. The CDR3 has 15 residues. CDR1 MGHRA and CDR2 YSYEKL come from the germline V gene. The CDR3 is CASSAGGARGSPLHF. The DNA for the CDR3 is TGCGCCAGCAGCGCCGGCGGAGCCCGAGGTTCACCCCTCCACTTT.

Comment on this clonotype: At one of its ends the junction is not consistent with the germline gene, which may arise from a read error. This chain connects TRBV2 to TRBJ2-5; tentatively, D is TRBD2 (5 bases). This CDR3 is 13 amino acids long. Germline loops: CDR1 SNHLY, CDR2 FYNNEI. The CDR3 loop reads CAGSVEEGETQYF. Written as DNA, the CDR3 is TGTGCCGGCAGTGTGGAAGAGGGAGAGACCCAGTACTTC.

The chain recombines TRBV5-8 with TRBJ2-7; 11 positions match TRBD1. There are 15 residues in the CDR3. V was pared by 7 bases and J by 2 bases, with 8 bases of the junction left unmatched. Germline CDR1 is SGHTS and CDR2 is YDEGEE. CDR3 loop: CASVPWDRGTYEQYF. The CDR3 coding sequence is TGTGCCAGCGTTCCATGGGACAGGGGGACCTACGAGCAGTACTTC.

The chain uses TRBV7-9 and TRBJ1-5; D may be TRBD1 (6 bases). The V gene lost 4 bases and the J gene lost 4 bases, with 11 bases spanning the gap. Germline V gene lookup returns CDR1 SEHNR and CDR2 FQNEAQ (reference sequence). The length of the CDR3 is 14 residues. The CDR3 here is CASSSGTLNQPQHF. The DNA of the CDR3 is TGTGCCAGCAGCTCCGGGACACTGAATCAGCCCCAGCATTTT. The full variable domain, completed using reference TRBV7-9 and TRBJ1-5, is DTGVSQNPRHKITKRGQNVTFRCDPISEHNRLYWYRQTLGQGPEFLTYFQNEAQLEKSRLLSDRFSAERPKGSFSTLEIQRTEQGDSAMYLCASSSGTLNQPQHFGDGTRLSIL.

V is TRBV19 and J is TRBJ1-5; 8 bases are a match to TRBD1. The V gene end was trimmed by 6 bases and the J gene end by 4 bases; junction bases not matched to a gene: 5. This CDR3 spans 14 amino acids. CDR1 is LNHDA, CDR2 SQIVND, per germline (reference sequence). The CDR3 here is CASRAGQGNQPQHF. The CDR3 DNA follows: TGTGCCAGTAGAGCCGGACAGGGTAATCAGCCCCAGCATTTT.

This chain connects TRBV18 to TRBJ2-5; no clear D gene. The V and J ends lost 0 bases and 2 bases respectively, with 7 bases between them. Germline-derived CDR1 and CDR2 are KGHSH and LQKENI. The CDR3 has 14 amino acids. The CDR3 here is CASSPPESQETQYF. For the CDR3, the DNA is TGTGCCAGCTCACCACCGGAATCGCAAGAGACCCAGTACTTC.

V usage is TRBV18 and J usage is TRBJ1-1, with D perhaps matching TRBD1 (5 bases). Trimming removed 3 bases from V and 6 bases from J, with 11 bases in between. The CDR3 totals 13 residues. Germline V CDR1 and CDR2: KGHSH, LQKENI. CDR3 in amino acids: CASSPVPGAEAFF. CDR3 in DNA: TGTGCCAGCTCACCCGTGCCGGGGGCTGAAGCTTTCTTT.